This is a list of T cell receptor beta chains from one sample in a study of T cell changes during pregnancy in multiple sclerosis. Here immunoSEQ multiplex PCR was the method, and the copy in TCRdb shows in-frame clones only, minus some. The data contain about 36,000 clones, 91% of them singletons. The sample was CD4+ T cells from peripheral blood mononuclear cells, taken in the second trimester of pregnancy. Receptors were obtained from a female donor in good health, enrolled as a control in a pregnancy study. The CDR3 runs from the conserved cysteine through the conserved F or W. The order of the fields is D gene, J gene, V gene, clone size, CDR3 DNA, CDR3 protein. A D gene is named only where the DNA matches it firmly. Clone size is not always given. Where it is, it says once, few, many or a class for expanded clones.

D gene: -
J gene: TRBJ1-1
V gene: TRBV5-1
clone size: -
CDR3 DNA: TGCGCCAGCAGCTCCCAATACAGGGCGAACACTGAAGCTTTCTTT
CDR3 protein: CASSSQYRANTEAFF

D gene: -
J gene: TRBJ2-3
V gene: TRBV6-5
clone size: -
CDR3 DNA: TGTGCCAGCAGTATTGTCAGCGCCCGGGATACGCAGTATTTT
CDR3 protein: CASSIVSARDTQYF

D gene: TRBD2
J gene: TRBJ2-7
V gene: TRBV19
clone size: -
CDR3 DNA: TGTGCCAGTAGTTCGCTGCGGGGGTACTACGAGCAGTACTTC
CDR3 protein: CASSSLRGYYEQYF

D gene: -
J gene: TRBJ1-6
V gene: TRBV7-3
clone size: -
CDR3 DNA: TGTGCCAGCAGCTTAACCGGGACATCTAATTCACCCCTCCACTTT
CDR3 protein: CASSLTGTSNSPLHF

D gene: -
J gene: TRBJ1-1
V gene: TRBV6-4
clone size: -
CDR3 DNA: TGTGCCAGCAGTGCCGTGGTGAATAGTAAAGCTTTCTTT
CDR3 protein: CASSAVVNSKAFF

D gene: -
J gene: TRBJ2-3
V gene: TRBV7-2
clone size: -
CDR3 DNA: TGTGCCAGCAGGTTATCCGCGGTTGGTACGCAGTATTTT
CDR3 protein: CASRLSAVGTQYF

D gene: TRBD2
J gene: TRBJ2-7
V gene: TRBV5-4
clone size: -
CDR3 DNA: TGTGCCAGCAACAAAGCGGGAGCCGAGGGGGACGAGCAGTACTTC
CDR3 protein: CASNKAGAEGDEQYF

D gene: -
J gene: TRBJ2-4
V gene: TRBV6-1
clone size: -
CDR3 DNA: TGTGCCAGCAGTGAATCTGGGGGGGCTGGGAACATTCAGTACTTC
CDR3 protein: CASSESGGAGNIQYF

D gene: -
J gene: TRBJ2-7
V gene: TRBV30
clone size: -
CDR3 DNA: TGTGCCTGGAGTATACAGGCCGGGGAGCAGTACTTC
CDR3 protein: CAWSIQAGEQYF

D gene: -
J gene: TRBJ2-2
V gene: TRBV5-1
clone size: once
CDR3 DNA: TGCGCCAGCAGCTTGGCCCCGGGGGTCGGCCCCACCGGGGAGCTGTTTTTT
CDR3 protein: CASSLAPGVGPTGELFF

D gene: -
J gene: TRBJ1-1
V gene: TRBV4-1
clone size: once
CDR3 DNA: TGCGCCAGCAGCCCCCAGCCCTCGCGGACAGTGAACACTGAAGCTTTCTTT
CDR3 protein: CASSPQPSRTVNTEAFF

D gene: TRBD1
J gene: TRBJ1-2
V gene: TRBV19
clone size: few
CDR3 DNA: TGTGCCAGTAGTGTTGGACAGGACTATGGCTACACCTTC
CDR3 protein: CASSVGQDYGYTF

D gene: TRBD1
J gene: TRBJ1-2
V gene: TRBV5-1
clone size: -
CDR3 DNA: TGCGCCAGCAGCTTGGCCCGATGGACAGGGGAAGCTAACTATGGCTACACCTTC
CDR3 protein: CASSLARWTGEANYGYTF

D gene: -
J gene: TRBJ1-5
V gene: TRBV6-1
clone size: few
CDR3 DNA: TGTGCCAGCAGGGCGGATCCGATCCAGCCCCAGCATTTT
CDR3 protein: CASRADPIQPQHF

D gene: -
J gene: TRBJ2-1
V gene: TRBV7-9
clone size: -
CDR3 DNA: TGTGCCAGCAGCTTGGGACTCCGGGGGAATGAGCAGTTCTTC
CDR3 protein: CASSLGLRGNEQFF

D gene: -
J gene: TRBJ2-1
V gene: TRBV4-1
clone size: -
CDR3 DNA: TGCGCCAGCAGCCAACCTCGTTTAGTGCGAACCTACAATGAGCAGTTCTTC
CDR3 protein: CASSQPRLVRTYNEQFF

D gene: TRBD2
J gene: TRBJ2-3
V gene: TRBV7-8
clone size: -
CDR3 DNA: TGTGCCAGCAGCCGGAGCGGGAACACAGATACGCAGTATTTT
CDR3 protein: CASSRSGNTDTQYF

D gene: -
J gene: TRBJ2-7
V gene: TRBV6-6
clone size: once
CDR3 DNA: TGTGCCAGCAGTGCCGGGACTGGGACCTACGAGCAGTACTTC
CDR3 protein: CASSAGTGTYEQYF

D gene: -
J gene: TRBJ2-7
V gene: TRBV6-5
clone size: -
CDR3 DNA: TGTGCCAGCAGCCTGGCGAGGGGGATCTACGAGCAGTACTTC
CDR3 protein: CASSLARGIYEQYF

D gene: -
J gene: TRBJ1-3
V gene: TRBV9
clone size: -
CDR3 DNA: TGTGCCAGCAGCGCCCTCCCAGGCTCTGGAAACACCATATATTTT
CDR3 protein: CASSALPGSGNTIYF

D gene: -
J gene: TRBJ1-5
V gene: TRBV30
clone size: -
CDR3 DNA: TGTGCCTCCGGGCAGGGCGCCAATCAGCCCCAGCATTTT
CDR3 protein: CASGQGANQPQHF

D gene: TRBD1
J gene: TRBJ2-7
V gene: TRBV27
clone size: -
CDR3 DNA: TGTGCCAGCAGTCGAGCCGGACAGGGTCCCTACGAGCAGTACTTC
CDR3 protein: CASSRAGQGPYEQYF

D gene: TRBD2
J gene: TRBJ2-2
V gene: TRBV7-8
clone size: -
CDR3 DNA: TGTGCCAGCAGCGCAGTGGGAGGCGGGGGGCGCGGGGAGCTGTTTTTT
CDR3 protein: CASSAVGGGGRGELFF

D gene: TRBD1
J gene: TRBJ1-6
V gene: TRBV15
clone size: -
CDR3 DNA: TGTGCCACCAGCAGAACCGGGACAGGGGGTTCACCCCTCCACTTT
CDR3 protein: CATSRTGTGGSPLHF

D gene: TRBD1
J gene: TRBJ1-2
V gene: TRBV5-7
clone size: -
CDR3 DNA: TGTGCCAGCCTTCGACAGGGGGCCTCGAGGGCTCACACCTTC
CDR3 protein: CASLRQGASRAHTF

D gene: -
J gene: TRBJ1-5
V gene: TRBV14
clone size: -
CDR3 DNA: TGTGCCAGCAGCCGGGACTCCTTAGGGCCCCAGCATTTT
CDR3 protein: CASSRDSLGPQHF

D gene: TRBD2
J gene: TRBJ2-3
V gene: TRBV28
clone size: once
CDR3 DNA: TGTGCCAGCAGTCCTCTAGCGGGAAAGGGTGCAGATACGCAGTATTTT
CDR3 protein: CASSPLAGKGADTQYF

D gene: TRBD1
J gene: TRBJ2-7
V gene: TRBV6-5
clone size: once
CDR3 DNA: TGTGCCAGCATCGGGACAGGGTGGTACGAGCAGTACTTC
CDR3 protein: CASIGTGWYEQYF

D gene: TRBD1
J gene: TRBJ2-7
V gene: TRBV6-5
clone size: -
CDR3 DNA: TGTGCCAGCAGTCGTAGGACAGGAAACAATTACGAGCAGTACTTC
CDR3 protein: CASSRRTGNNYEQYF

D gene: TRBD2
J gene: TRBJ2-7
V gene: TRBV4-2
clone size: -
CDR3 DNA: TGTGCCAGCAGCCAAGATAGGGCGGGGGGGTATGACGAGCAGTACTTC
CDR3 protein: CASSQDRAGGYDEQYF

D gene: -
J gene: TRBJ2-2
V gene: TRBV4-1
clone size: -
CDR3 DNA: TGCGCCAGCAACCGGGACATTAACACCGGGGAGCTGTTTTTT
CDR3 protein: CASNRDINTGELFF

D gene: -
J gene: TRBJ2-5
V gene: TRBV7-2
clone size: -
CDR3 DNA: TGTGCCAGCAGCTTAACCCGGGACTCCCAAGAGACCCAGTACTTC
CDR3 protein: CASSLTRDSQETQYF

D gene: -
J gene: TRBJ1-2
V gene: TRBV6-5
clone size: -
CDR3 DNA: TGTGCCAGCAGTAAGGGGCCGGCTCCTGGCTATGGCTACACCTTC
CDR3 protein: CASSKGPAPGYGYTF

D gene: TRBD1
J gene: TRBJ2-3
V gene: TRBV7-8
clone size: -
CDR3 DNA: TGTGCCAGCAGCTTAACACGACCGGGACAGGGGGGGGATACGCAGTATTTT
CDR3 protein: CASSLTRPGQGGDTQYF

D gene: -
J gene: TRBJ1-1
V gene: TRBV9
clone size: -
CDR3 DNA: TGTGCCAGCAGCTTACGTCCGGGGAGCGTCACTGAAGCTTTCTTT
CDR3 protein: CASSLRPGSVTEAFF

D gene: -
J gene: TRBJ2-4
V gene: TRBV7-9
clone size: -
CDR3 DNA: TGTGCCAGCACTGGCGGTTGGCTGATAGCCAAAAACATTCAGTACTTC
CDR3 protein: CASTGGWLIAKNIQYF

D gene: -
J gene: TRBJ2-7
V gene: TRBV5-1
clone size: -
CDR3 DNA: TGCGCCAGCAGCTCGCAGGGGGGCGAGCAGTACTTC
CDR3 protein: CASSSQGGEQYF

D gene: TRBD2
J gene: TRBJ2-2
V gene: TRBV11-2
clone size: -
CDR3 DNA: TGTGCCAGCAGCTTAGAGGGACTAAGCACCGGGGAGCTGTTTTTT
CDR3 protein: CASSLEGLSTGELFF

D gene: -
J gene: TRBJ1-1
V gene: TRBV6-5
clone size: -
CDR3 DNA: TGTGCCAGCAGTTACCGACGCTTTAGCATGAACACTGAAGCTTTCTTT
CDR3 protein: CASSYRRFSMNTEAFF

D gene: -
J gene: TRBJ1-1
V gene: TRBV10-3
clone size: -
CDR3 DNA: TGTGCCACTTCGGACACTGAAGCTTTCTTT
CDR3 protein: CATSDTEAFF

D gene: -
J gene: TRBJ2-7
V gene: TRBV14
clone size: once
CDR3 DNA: TGTGCCAGCAGCCAAGGTCTCGTTAAGCAGTACTTC
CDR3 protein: CASSQGLVKQYF

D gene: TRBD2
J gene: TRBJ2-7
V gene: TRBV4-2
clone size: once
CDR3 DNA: TGTGCCAGCAGCCAAGAAGGACTAGCGGGGACCTACGAGCAGTACTTC
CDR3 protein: CASSQEGLAGTYEQYF

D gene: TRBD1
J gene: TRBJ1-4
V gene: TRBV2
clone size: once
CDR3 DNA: TGTGCCAGCAGTGGGGGTGGACAGGAGGACGAAAAACTGTTTTTT
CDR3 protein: CASSGGGQEDEKLFF

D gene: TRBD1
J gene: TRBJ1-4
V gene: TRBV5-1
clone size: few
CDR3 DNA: TGCGCCAGCAGCCCCGGGACAGGGGGCCTTGGGGAAAAACTGTTTTTT
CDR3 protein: CASSPGTGGLGEKLFF

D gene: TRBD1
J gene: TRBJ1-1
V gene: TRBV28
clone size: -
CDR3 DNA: TGTGCCAGCAGTTTAGGACAGGGGGTCACTGAAGCTTTCTTT
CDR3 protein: CASSLGQGVTEAFF

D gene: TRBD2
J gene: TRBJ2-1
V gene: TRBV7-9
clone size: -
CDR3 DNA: TGTGCCAGCAGCTTAGCTAGCGGGATCTACAATGAGCAGTTCTTC
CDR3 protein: CASSLASGIYNEQFF

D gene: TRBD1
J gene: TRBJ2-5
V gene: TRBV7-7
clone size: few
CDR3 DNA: TGTGCTAGCAGCCCCCTGACAGGGGGAGTTGGGGAGACCCAGTACTTC
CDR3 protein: CASSPLTGGVGETQYF

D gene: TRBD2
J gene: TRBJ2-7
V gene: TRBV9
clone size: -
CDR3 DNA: TGTGCCAGCAGCGTAGGCCTCCCTAGCGGGCGTGCCTACGAGCAGTACTTC
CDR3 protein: CASSVGLPSGRAYEQYF

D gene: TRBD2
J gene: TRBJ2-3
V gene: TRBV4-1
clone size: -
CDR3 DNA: TGCGCCAGCAGTAGCGGGGAAAACACAGATACGCAGTATTTT
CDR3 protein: CASSSGENTDTQYF

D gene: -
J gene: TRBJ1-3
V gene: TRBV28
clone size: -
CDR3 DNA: TGTGCCAGCAGTCCTCGGGGGGGCGCCATATATTTT
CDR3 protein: CASSPRGGAIYF

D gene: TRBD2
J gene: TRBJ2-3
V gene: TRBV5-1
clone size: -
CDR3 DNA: TGCGCCAGCAGCTTGGGCAGACTAGCGGAAGGGATTATTAGCACAGATACGCAGTATTTT
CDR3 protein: CASSLGRLAEGIISTDTQYF

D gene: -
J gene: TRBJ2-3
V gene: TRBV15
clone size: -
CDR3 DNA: TGTGCCACCAGCTCACTAGCCGGGGTTAGCACAGATACGCAGTATTTT
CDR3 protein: CATSSLAGVSTDTQYF

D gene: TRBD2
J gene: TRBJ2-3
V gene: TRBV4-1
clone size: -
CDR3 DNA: TGCGCCAGCAGCCAACCTACTAGCGACCGCACAGATACGCAGTATTTT
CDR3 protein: CASSQPTSDRTDTQYF

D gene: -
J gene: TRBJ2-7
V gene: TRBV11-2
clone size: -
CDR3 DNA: TGTGCCAGCAGCTTTGACCGGCTCGAGGAGTACTTC
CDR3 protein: CASSFDRLEEYF